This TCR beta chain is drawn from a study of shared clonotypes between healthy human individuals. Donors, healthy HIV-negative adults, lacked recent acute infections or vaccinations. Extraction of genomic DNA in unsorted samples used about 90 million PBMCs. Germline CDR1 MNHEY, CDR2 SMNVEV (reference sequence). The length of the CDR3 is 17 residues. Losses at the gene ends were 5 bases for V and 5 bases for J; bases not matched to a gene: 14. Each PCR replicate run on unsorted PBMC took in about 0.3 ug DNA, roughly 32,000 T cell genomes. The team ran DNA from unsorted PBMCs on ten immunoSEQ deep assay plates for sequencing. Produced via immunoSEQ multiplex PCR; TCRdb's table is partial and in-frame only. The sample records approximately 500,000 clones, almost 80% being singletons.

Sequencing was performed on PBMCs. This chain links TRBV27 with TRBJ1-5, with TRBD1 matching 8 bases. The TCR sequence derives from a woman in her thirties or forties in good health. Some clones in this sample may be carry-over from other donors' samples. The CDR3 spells CASSPLLRTGRDQPQHF. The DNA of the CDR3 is TGTGCCAGCAGTCCTCTCCTGCGGACAGGGCGGGATCAGCCCCAGCATTTT.